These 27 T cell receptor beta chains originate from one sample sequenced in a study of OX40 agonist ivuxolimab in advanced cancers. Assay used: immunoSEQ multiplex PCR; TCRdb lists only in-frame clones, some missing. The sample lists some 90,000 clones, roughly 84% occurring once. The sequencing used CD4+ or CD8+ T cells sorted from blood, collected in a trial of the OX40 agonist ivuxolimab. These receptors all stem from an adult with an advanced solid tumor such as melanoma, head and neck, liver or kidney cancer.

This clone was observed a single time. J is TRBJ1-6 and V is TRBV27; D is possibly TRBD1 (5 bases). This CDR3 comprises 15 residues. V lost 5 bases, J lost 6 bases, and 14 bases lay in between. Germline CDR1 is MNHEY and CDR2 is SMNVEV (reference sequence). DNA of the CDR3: TGTGCCAGCAGTCCTTGGCAGGGTCCTAATTCACCCCTCCACTTT. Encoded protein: CASSPWQGPNSPLHF.

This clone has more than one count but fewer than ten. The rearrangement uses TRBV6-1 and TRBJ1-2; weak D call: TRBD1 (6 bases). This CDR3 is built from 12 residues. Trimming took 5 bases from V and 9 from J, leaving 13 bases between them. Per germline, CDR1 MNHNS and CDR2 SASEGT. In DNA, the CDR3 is TGTGCCAGCAGTTCGGACAGTGCACGCTACACCTTC. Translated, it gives CASSSDSARYTF.

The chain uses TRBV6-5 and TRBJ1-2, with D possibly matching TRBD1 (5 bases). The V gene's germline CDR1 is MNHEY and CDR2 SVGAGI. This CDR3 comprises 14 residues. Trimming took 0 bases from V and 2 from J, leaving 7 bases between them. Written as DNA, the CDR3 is TGTGCCAGCAGTTACTCAGGGGTGAACTATGGCTACACCTTC. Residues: CASSYSGVNYGYTF.

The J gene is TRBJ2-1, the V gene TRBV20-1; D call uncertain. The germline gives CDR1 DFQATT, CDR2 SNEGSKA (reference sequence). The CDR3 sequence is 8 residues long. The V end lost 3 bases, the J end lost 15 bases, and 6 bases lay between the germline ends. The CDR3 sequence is CSASSGFF. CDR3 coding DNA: TGCAGTGCTAGTTCCGGGTTCTTC.

The CDR3 bases are TGTGCCAGCAGCCAATCCTTTGGATGGGGGGCGGCTTTCTTT. This encodes CASSQSFGWGAAFF. The chain is built from TRBV7-9 and TRBJ1-1, with D possibly being TRBD1 (6 bases). Germline-derived CDR1 and CDR2 are SEHNR and FQNEAQ (reference sequence). The CDR3 has 14 residues. V was shortened by 5 bases and J by 11 bases, with 21 bases between the two germline ends.

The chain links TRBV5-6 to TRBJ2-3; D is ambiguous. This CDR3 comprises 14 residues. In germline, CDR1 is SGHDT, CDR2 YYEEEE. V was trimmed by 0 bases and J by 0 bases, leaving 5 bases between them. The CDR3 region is CASSLGESTDTQYF. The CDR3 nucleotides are TGTGCCAGCAGCTTGGGCGAGAGCACAGATACGCAGTATTTT.

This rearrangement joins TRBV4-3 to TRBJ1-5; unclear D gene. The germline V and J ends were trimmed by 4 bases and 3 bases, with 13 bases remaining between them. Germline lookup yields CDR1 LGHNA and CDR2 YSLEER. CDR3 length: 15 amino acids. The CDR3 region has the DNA TGCGCCAGCAGCCTTAATGTGAGCCCCAATCAGCCCCAGCATTTT. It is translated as CASSLNVSPNQPQHF.

The CDR3 spells CASSQEGGGAQYF. CDR3 nucleotide sequence: TGCGCCAGCAGCCAAGAGGGCGGGGGGGCCCAGTACTTC. This chain uses TRBV4-1 with TRBJ2-5; 9 bases map to TRBD2. Germline V lookup: CDR1 MGHRA, CDR2 YSYEKL. J was trimmed by 9 bases and V by 0 bases; bases with no gene match: 2. This CDR3 is built from 13 residues.

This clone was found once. The CDR3 DNA follows: TGTGCCAGCAGCGATGACAGGGGTGAAAAACTGTTTTTT. This translates into CASSDDRGEKLFF. The rearrangement joins TRBV7-6 to TRBJ1-4; 8 bases match TRBD1. Germline-derived CDR1 and CDR2 are SGHVS and FNYEAQ. This CDR3 has 13 residues. Unmatched junction bases numbered 3, after V lost 5 bases and J lost 7 bases. Drawing the rest from reference TRBV7-6 and TRBJ1-4, the complete variable domain is GAGVSQSPRYKVTKRGQDVALRCDPISGHVSLYWYRQALGQGPEFLTYFNYEAQQDKSGLPNDRFSAERPEGSISTLTIQRTEQRDSAMYRCASSDDRGEKLFFGSGTQLSVL.

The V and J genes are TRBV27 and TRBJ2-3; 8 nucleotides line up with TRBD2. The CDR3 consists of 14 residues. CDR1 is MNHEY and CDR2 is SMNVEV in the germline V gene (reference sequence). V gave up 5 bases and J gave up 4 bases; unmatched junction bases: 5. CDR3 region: CASSTSGGPDTQYF. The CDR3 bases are TGTGCCAGCAGTACCTCGGGGGGGCCAGATACGCAGTATTTT.

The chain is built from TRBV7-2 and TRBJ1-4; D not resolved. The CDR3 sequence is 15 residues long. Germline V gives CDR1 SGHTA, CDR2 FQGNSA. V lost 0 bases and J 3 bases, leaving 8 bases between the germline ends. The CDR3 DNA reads TGTGCCAGCAGCTTAGCGGCGGTGCCTAATGAAAAACTGTTTTTT. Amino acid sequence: CASSLAAVPNEKLFF. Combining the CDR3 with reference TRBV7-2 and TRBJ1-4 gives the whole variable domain GAGVSQSPSNKVTEKGKDVELRCDPISGHTALYWYRQSLGQGLEFLIYFQGNSAPDKSGLPSDRFSAERTGGSVSTLTIQRTQQEDSAVYLCASSLAAVPNEKLFFGSGTQLSVL.

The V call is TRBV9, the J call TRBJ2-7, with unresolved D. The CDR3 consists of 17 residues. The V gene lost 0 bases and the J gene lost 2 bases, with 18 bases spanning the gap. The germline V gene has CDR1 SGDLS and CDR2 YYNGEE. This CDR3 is CASSVGLGVSATYEQYF. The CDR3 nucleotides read TGTGCCAGCAGCGTAGGGCTTGGGGTCTCTGCAACCTACGAGCAGTACTTC.

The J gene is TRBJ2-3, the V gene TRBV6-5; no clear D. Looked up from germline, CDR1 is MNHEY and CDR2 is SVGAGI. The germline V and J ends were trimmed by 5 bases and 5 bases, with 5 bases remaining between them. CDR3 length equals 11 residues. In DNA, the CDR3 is TGTGCCAGCAGTCAAGGAGATACGCAGTATTTT. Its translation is CASSQGDTQYF.

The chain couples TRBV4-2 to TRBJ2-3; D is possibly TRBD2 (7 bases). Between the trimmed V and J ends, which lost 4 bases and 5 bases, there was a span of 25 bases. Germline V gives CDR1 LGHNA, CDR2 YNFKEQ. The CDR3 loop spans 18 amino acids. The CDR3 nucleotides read TGTGCCAGCAGCCCTTTCCGGGGGGCCAGCGGCAGGGAAGATACGCAGTATTTT. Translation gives CASSPFRGASGREDTQYF.

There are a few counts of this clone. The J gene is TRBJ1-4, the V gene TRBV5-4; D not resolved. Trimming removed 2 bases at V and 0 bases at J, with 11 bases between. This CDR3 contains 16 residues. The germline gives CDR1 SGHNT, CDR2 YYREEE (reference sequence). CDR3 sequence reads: CASSFGRASTNEKLFF. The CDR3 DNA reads TGTGCCAGCAGCTTTGGGAGGGCGTCAACTAATGAAAAACTGTTTTTT.

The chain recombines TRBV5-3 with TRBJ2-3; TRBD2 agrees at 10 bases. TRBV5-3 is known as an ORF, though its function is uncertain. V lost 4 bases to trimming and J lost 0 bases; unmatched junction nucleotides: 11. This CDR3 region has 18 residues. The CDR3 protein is CARSPRGTSDSSTDTQYF. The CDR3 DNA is TGTGCCAGAAGCCCGCGCGGGACTAGCGACTCTAGCACAGATACGCAGTATTTT.

CDR3 DNA: TGCAGCGTTACTGCAAGCTCCTACGAGCAGTACTTC. Amino acid sequence: CSVTASSYEQYF. The V call is TRBV29-1, the J call TRBJ2-7; D is undetermined. CDR1 is SQVTM and CDR2 is ANQGSEA in the germline V gene. The V end was cut by 5 bases, the J end by 0 bases, with 8 bases between. The CDR3 spans 12 residues.

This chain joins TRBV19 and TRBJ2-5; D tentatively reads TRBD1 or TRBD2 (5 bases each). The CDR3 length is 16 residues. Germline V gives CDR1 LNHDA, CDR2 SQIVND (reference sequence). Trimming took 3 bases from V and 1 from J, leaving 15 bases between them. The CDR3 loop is CASSMTPQGPQETQYF. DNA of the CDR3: TGTGCCAGTAGTATGACCCCGCAGGGACCCCAAGAGACCCAGTACTTC. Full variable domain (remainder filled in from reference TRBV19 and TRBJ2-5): DGGITQSPKYLFRKEGQNVTLSCEQNLNHDAMYWYRQDPGQGLRLIYYSQIVNDFQKGDIAEGYSVSREKKESFPLTVTSAQKNPTAFYLCASSMTPQGPQETQYFGPGTRLLVL.

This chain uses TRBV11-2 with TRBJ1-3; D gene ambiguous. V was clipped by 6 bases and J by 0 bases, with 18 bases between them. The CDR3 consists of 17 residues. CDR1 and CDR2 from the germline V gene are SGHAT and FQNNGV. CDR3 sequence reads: CASRLTGSGNSGNTIYF. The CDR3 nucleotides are TGTGCCAGCAGATTAACGGGGTCGGGGAACTCTGGAAACACCATATATTTT.

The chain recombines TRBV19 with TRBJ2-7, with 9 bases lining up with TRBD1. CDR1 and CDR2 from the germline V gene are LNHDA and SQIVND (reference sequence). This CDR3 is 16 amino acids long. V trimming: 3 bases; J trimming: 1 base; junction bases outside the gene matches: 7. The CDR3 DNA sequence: TGTGCCAGTAGTATTGTCGCGGGACAGGGATCCTACGAGCAGTACTTC. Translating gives CASSIVAGQGSYEQYF. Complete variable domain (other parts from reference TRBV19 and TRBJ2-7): DGGITQSPKYLFRKEGQNVTLSCEQNLNHDAMYWYRQDPGQGLRLIYYSQIVNDFQKGDIAEGYSVSREKKESFPLTVTSAQKNPTAFYLCASSIVAGQGSYEQYFGPGTRLTVT.

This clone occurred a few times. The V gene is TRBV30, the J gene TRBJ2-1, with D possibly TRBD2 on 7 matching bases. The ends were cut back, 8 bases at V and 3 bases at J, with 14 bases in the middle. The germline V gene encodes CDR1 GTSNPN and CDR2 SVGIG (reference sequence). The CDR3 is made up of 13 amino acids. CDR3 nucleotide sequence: TGTGCCGGGGGGCGGGGGTACTACAATGAGCAGTTCTTC. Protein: CAGGRGYYNEQFF.

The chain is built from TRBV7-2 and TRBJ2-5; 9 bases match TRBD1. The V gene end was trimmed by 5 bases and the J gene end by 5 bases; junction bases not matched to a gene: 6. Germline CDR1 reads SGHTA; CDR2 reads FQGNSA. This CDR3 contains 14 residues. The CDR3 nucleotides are TGTGCCAGCAGCCCGGGACAGGGCGGCGAGACCCAGTACTTC. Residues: CASSPGQGGETQYF.

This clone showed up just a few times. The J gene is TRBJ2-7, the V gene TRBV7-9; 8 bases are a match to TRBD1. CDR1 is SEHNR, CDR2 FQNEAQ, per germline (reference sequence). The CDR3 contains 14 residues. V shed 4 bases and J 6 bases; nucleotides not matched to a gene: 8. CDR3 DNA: TGTGCCAGCAGCTCCACGGGACAGGCGAGCGAGCAGTACTTC. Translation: CASSSTGQASEQYF.

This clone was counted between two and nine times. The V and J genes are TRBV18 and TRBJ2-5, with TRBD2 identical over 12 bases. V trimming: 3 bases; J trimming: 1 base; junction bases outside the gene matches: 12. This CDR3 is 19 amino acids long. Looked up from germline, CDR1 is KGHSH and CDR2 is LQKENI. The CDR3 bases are TGTGCCAGCTCACCGCGACTGACTAGCGGGGGAATTCTCCAAGAGACCCAGTACTTC. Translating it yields CASSPRLTSGGILQETQYF.

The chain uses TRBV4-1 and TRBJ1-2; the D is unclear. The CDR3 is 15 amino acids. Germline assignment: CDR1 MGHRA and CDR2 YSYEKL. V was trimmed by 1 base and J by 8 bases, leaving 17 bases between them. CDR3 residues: CASSQVVVRGFGYTF. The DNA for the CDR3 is TGCGCCAGCAGCCAAGTGGTGGTTCGAGGGTTCGGCTACACCTTC.

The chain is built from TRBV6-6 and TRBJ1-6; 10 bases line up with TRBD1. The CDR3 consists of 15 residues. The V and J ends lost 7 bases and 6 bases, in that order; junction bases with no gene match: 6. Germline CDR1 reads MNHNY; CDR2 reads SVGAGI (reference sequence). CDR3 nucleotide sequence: TGTGCCAGCACCCGGGGACAGGGGTTTAATTCACCCCTCCACTTT. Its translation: CASTRGQGFNSPLHF.

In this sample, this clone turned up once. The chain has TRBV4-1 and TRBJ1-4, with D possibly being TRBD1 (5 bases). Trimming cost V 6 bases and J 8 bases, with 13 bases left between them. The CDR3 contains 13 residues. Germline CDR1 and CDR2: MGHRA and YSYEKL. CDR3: CASSPTWGEKLFF. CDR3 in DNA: TGCGCCAGCAGTCCTACCTGGGGCGAAAAACTGTTTTTT.